One and the same sample provided the 14 T cell receptor beta chains below, sequenced in a study of graft-versus-host responses after intestinal transplantation. Libraries were prepared by immunoSEQ multiplex PCR; TCRdb keeps only in-frame clonotypes and omits some of them. The table shows 13,000 or so clones, with over 30% occurring only once. The sequencing here drew on alloreactive CD4+ T cells from a mixed lymphocyte reaction culture, taken before intestinal transplant. Noted subset: CFSE-low proliferating T cells sorted from roughly six-day pre-transplant mixed lymphocyte reaction (GvH or HvG direction). Source of these receptors: a human patient who received an intestinal transplant.

This clone was counted only a few times. The gene calls are TRBV4-3 and TRBJ2-1; D uncertain. CDR3 length equals 14 residues. Trimming took 0 bases from V and 7 from J, leaving 10 bases between them. Germline V lookup: CDR1 LGHNA, CDR2 YSLEER. CDR3 nucleotide sequence: TGCGCCAGCAGCCAAGACCGCGCCGGGAATGAGCAGTTCTTC. Protein product: CASSQDRAGNEQFF.

For the CDR3, the DNA is TGTGCCATCAGTGAGGCAAGGAGCATCTCTGGGGCCAACGTCCTGACTTTC. This encodes CAISEARSISGANVLTF. V and J are TRBV10-3 and TRBJ2-6; D not resolved. The CDR3 sequence is 17 residues long. Germline assignment: CDR1 ENHRY and CDR2 SYGVKD. V was pared by 2 bases and J by 0 bases, with 11 bases between.

The V gene is TRBV5-8, the J gene TRBJ1-6; a weak D match, TRBD1 (6 bases). V lost 7 bases and J lost 7, with 15 bases in between. The CDR3 sequence is 14 residues long. CDR1 and CDR2 from the germline V gene are SGHTS and YDEGEE. CDR3 DNA sequence: TGTGCCAGCCGCACACAGGGAATAAATTCACCCCTCCACTTT. Its protein product is CASRTQGINSPLHF.

This clone was found a few times. The V call is TRBV19, the J call TRBJ2-7; TRBD1 is a possible D gene (6 bases). This CDR3 spans 15 amino acids. V gave up 10 bases and J gave up 4 bases, with 23 bases separating them. Germline V gene lookup returns CDR1 LNHDA and CDR2 SQIVND (reference sequence). The CDR3 reads CATTYFTGTSYEQYF. The CDR3 DNA follows: TGTGCCACAACATACTTCACAGGGACCTCGTACGAGCAGTACTTC.

The chain carries TRBV7-2 and TRBJ2-2, with a weak D call TRBD2 (6 bases). Trimming shortened V by 1 base and J by 6 bases, and 6 bases separated the two germline ends. The CDR3 contains 13 residues. Germline V gene sequence: CDR1 SGHTA, CDR2 FQGNSA. CDR3 nucleotide sequence: TGTGCCAGCAGCTTAGGACTAGCCGGGGAGCTGTTTTTT. It codes for CASSLGLAGELFF.

A few counts support this clone. The rearrangement links TRBV6-1 to TRBJ2-7; perhaps TRBD1 as D (6 bases). The CDR3 totals 14 residues. The germline V and J ends were trimmed by 6 bases and 4 bases, with 16 bases remaining between them. The germline CDR1 and CDR2 sequences are MNHNS and SASEGT. The CDR3 reads CASSLDRSGYEQYF. The DNA of the CDR3 is TGTGCCAGCAGCCTCGACAGGTCGGGGTACGAGCAGTACTTC.

Only a few counts were recorded for this clone. The chain has TRBV7-2 and TRBJ1-5, with 9 bases matching TRBD1. This CDR3 contains 17 residues. Trimming removed 4 bases from V and 2 bases from J; junction bases left unmatched: 9. The germline CDR1 and CDR2 sequences are SGHTA and FQGNSA. CDR3 sequence reads: CASSWDRVGFGNQPQHF. As DNA, the CDR3 is TGTGCCAGCAGCTGGGACAGGGTGGGATTTGGCAATCAGCCCCAGCATTTT.

In this sample, this clone turned up a few times. Other DNA sequences in this specimen translate into the identical CDR3. The gene calls are TRBV7-9 and TRBJ1-6; D is perhaps TRBD1 (6 bases). The CDR3 consists of 15 residues. V lost 1 base and J 4 bases, leaving 8 bases between the germline ends. The germline gives CDR1 SEHNR, CDR2 FQNEAQ (reference sequence). The CDR3 reads CASSLGQAYNSPLHF. DNA for the CDR3: TGTGCCAGCAGCTTAGGACAGGCTTATAATTCACCCCTCCACTTT.

In this sample, this clone turned up once. This rearrangement joins TRBV5-1 to TRBJ1-2; maybe TRBD1 (5 bases). The germline gives CDR1 SGHRS, CDR2 YFSETQ. This CDR3 has 15 amino acids. V was trimmed by 0 bases and J by 3 bases, leaving 12 bases between them. The CDR3 sequence is CASSLETARDYGYTF. DNA for the CDR3: TGCGCCAGCAGCTTGGAGACAGCTCGGGACTATGGCTACACCTTC.

This chain connects TRBV10-3 to TRBJ2-3; D might be TRBD1 (6 bases). Per the germline V gene, CDR1 is ENHRY and CDR2 is SYGVKD. V shed 7 bases and J shed 1 base, with 9 bases lying between them. This CDR3 comprises 13 residues. Here the CDR3 DNA reads TGTGCCATCATGCCAGGGGGCACAGATACGCAGTATTTT. Its translation: CAIMPGGTDTQYF.

The chain carries TRBV19 and TRBJ1-2; unclear D gene. The CDR3 is 17 residues long. The V and J ends lost 3 bases and 4 bases respectively, with 21 bases between them. CDR1 is LNHDA and CDR2 is SQIVND in the germline V gene (reference sequence). CDR3 DNA: TGTGCCAGTAGTATTTGGCGGGCAAATCGAAAGACCTATGGCTACACCTTC. This translates into CASSIWRANRKTYGYTF.

V is TRBV7-9 and J is TRBJ1-2; 7 bases are a match to TRBD1. This CDR3 is built from 16 residues. Germline CDR1 is SEHNR and CDR2 is FQNEAQ (reference sequence). The V gene end was trimmed by 3 bases and the J gene end by 4 bases; junction bases not matched to a gene: 11. CDR3 amino acids: CASSFSGTASVYGYTF. The CDR3 DNA follows: TGTGCCAGCAGCTTTTCCGGGACAGCGTCCGTCTATGGCTACACCTTC.

The chain is built from TRBV7-2 and TRBJ2-4; TRBD1 is a possible D gene (6 bases). The V gene's germline CDR1 is SGHTA and CDR2 FQGNSA. V lost 1 base and J 1 base, leaving 17 bases between the germline ends. The CDR3 has 18 amino acids. The CDR3 protein is CASSLGLRGGPAKNIQYF. As DNA, the CDR3 is TGTGCCAGCAGCTTAGGGCTACGTGGGGGCCCGGCCAAAAACATTCAGTACTTC.

In its sample, this clone ranks as medium-sized. V and J are TRBV7-2 and TRBJ1-6; D gene uncertain. The CDR3 spans 16 residues. The germline CDR1 and CDR2 sequences are SGHTA and FQGNSA. With 2 bases removed from V and 6 bases from J, the gap between germline ends came to 14 bases. CDR3 amino acids: CASSLLPGPSNSPLHF. The CDR3 nucleotides read TGTGCCAGCAGCTTACTCCCTGGGCCCTCTAATTCACCCCTCCACTTT.